The 13 T cell receptor beta chains listed next were all sequenced from one sample in a study of blood T cell repertoires in COVID-19 (dated by TCRdb to 2018 to 2020). Library preparation employed the immunoSEQ multiplex PCR assay. In TCRdb, the immuneACCESS table is reduced to in-frame sequences with V and J assigned. These tables do not hold every clone; where another copy was compared, an unresolved V gene accounts for under half, and the others remain unexplained. This sample lists about 160,000 clones; 70% to 85% were detected once. 20% to 25% of the sample is in the top ten clones. The sequenced sample consisted of peripheral blood. These TCRs come from a woman of 80 years or more with acute or convalescent COVID-19.

The V call is TRBV20-1, the J call TRBJ1-2; TRBD1 aligns across 8 bases. Trimming cost V 6 bases and J 9 bases; bases outside gene matches: 6. Germline loops: CDR1 DFQATT, CDR2 SNEGSKA (reference sequence). The CDR3 spans 11 residues. CDR3 sequence reads: CSAGRTGSYTF. CDR3 DNA: TGCAGTGCGGGGAGGACAGGGAGCTACACCTTC.

The chain links TRBV5-6 to TRBJ1-4, with D tentatively TRBD1 (5 bases). Germline-derived CDR1 and CDR2 are SGHDT and YYEEEE. The CDR3 is 15 amino acids. Trimming shortened V by 0 bases and J by 7 bases, and 13 bases separated the two germline ends. CDR3: CASSLAGSGGEKLFF. CDR3 coding DNA: TGTGCCAGCAGCTTGGCAGGGTCAGGCGGTGAAAAACTGTTTTTT.

This chain uses TRBV28 with TRBJ2-4; no firm D call. This CDR3 is 11 amino acids long. The V gene lost 5 bases and the J gene lost 7 bases, with 6 bases spanning the gap. The germline gives CDR1 MDHEN, CDR2 SYDVKM. The CDR3 DNA reads as TGTGCCAGCAGTGATCGGAACATTCAGTACTTC. As protein: CASSDRNIQYF. The whole variable domain, remainder taken from reference TRBV28 and TRBJ2-4, is DVKVTQSSRYLVKRTGEKVFLECVQDMDHENMFWYRQDPGLGLRLIYFSYDVKMKEKGDIPEGYSVSREKKERFSLILESASTNQTSMYLCASSDRNIQYFGAGTRLSVL.

V usage is TRBV7-2 and J usage is TRBJ1-1; unclear D gene. Germline lookup yields CDR1 SGHTA and CDR2 FQGNSA. The CDR3 extends over 15 amino acids. The V gene lost 5 bases and the J gene lost 1 base, with 14 bases spanning the gap. CDR3 coding DNA: TGTGCCAGCAGCCTCCGCGGCGGGTCGAACACTGAAGCTTTCTTT. Translating gives CASSLRGGSNTEAFF.

The chain combines TRBV10-1 with TRBJ2-7; 13 nucleotides align to TRBD2. CDR3 length: 16 amino acids. Germline V CDR1 and CDR2: WNHNN, SYGVQD (reference sequence). CDR3 amino acids: CAVGLAGVAQVREQYF. CDR3 DNA: TGCGCAGTAGGACTAGCGGGAGTGGCACAGGTCCGCGAGCAGTACTTC.

The rearrangement links TRBV14 to TRBJ2-5, with D possibly matching TRBD1 (5 bases). This CDR3 has 14 amino acids. Germline CDR1 is SGHDN and CDR2 is FVKESK. The V and J ends lost 2 bases and 2 bases respectively, with 9 bases between them. The CDR3 DNA reads as TGTGCCAGCAGCCAATTGGCAGGGCAAGAGACCCAGTACTTC. It specifies CASSQLAGQETQYF.

The rearrangement links TRBV3-1 (or the pseudogene TRBV3-2) to TRBJ2-1, with 13 positions matching TRBD2. The V segment lost 3 bases and the J segment 8 bases; nucleotides outside the gene matches: 1. Germline values: CDR1 LGHDT, CDR2 YNNKEL (reference sequence). The CDR3 loop spans 14 amino acids. The chain's CDR3 is CASSHTSGRDEQFF. CDR3 nucleotides: TGTGCCAGCAGCCATACTAGCGGGAGGGATGAGCAGTTCTTC.

This sequence joins TRBV30 and TRBJ2-7; possible D gene TRBD2, 6 bases. V was shortened by 2 bases and J by 9 bases, with 32 bases between the two germline ends. Germline values: CDR1 GTSNPN, CDR2 SVGIG (reference sequence). The CDR3 length is 18 residues. The CDR3 sequence: CAWSPSGEGGPLKVGQYF. In DNA, the CDR3 is TGTGCCTGGAGTCCCTCGGGAGAGGGAGGCCCCCTAAAGGTCGGGCAGTACTTC. Using reference TRBV30 and TRBJ2-7 for the parts outside the CDR3, the full variable domain is SQTIHQWPATLVQPVGSPLSLECTVEGTSNPNLYWYRQAAGRGLQLLFYSVGIGQISSEVPQNLSASRPQDRQFILSSKKLLLSDSGFYLCAWSPSGEGGPLKVGQYFGPGTRLTVT.

This clone was seen only once. The chain links TRBV18 to TRBJ2-1; TRBD1 agrees at 7 bases. The CDR3 totals 15 residues. CDR1 and CDR2 (germline): KGHSH, LQKENI. Losses at the gene ends were 6 bases for V and 0 bases for J; bases not matched to a gene: 5. CDR3 sequence reads: CASSSGQVSYNEQFF. In nucleotides, the CDR3 is TGTGCCAGCTCTTCCGGACAGGTCTCCTACAATGAGCAGTTCTTC.

This clone has just one count. Other DNA sequences in this specimen translate into the identical CDR3. The V gene is TRBV11-2, the J gene TRBJ2-1; 11 nucleotides agree with TRBD2. Per germline, CDR1 SGHAT and CDR2 FQNNGV. J gave up 4 bases and V 5 bases, and 4 bases lay outside the gene matches. The CDR3 extends over 15 amino acids. In DNA, the CDR3 is TGTGCCAGCAGCCTGGGACTAGCGGAATACAATGAGCAGTTCTTC. It encodes CASSLGLAEYNEQFF.

CDR3 sequence: CASSLNDRAPYGYTF. DNA for the CDR3: TGCGCCAGCAGCCTTAACGACAGGGCGCCCTATGGCTACACCTTC. The V gene is TRBV4-1, the J gene TRBJ1-2; TRBD1 aligns across 7 bases. This CDR3 comprises 15 residues. Germline V gives CDR1 MGHRA, CDR2 YSYEKL. The ends lost 4 bases at V and 4 bases at J; junction bases unmatched: 9.

The V call is TRBV11-2, the J call TRBJ2-7, with TRBD1 identical over 11 bases. With V trimmed by 4 bases and J by 3 bases, 5 bases remained unmatched. The CDR3 loop spans 15 amino acids. The germline V gene has CDR1 SGHAT and CDR2 FQNNGV. CDR3 in DNA: TGTGCCAGCAGCTACCCGGGACAGGGGGTCTACGAGCAGTACTTC. Translation gives CASSYPGQGVYEQYF.

The chain recombines TRBV27 with TRBJ2-3; TRBD1 matches 12 bases. Trimming took 4 bases from V and 4 from J; bases not matched to a gene: 6. Germline V CDR1 and CDR2: MNHEY, SMNVEV (reference sequence). There are 16 residues in the CDR3. The CDR3 bases are TGTGCCAGCAGTTCCATCCGGGACAGGGGGCCAGATACGCAGTATTTT. This encodes CASSSIRDRGPDTQYF.